Below, 9 T cell receptor beta chains from the same sample are listed, as sequenced in a study of blood T cells in healthy people across ages. A J-beta primer mix and a sample-barcoded 5' primer were used in a second PCR of roughly 6 to 11 cycles. TCRdb redid the calling of the 5' RACE reads with MiXCR, one entry per CDR3 protein. The sample yields 1.5 million to 2 million distinct CDR3 sequences, approximately 30% seen once. Specimen: blood. The receptors stem from a young woman in good health.

Details on this clonotype: This clone may be a read error of a much larger clone one base away. This sequence joins TRBV29-1 and TRBJ2-1; D perhaps matches TRBD2 (5 bases). This CDR3 comprises 10 residues. V was clipped by 1 base and J by 10 bases, with 5 bases between them. CDR1 is SQVTM, CDR2 ANQGSEA, per germline. CDR3 region: CSVEGREQFF. DNA of the CDR3: TGCAGCGTTGAAGGGAGGGAGCAGTTCTTC.

With regard to this clonotype: This clone may be a read error of a much larger clone one base away. This chain connects TRBV29-1 to TRBJ2-5, with D unclear. The CDR3 is made up of 15 amino acids. Germline V gene sequence: CDR1 SQVTM, CDR2 ANQGSEA. Trimming pared 8 bases from V and 0 bases from J, leaving 19 bases between. CDR3 sequence reads: CSIAAAGEYQETQYF. As DNA, the CDR3 is TGCAGCATTGCCGCCGCCGGAGAGTACCAAGAGACCCAGTACTTC. Based on the CDR3 plus reference TRBV29-1 and TRBJ2-5, the full variable domain is SAVISQKPSRDICQRGTSLTIQCQVDSQVTMMFWYRQQPGQSLTLIATANQGSEATYESGFVIDKFPISRPNLTFSTLTVSNMSPEDSSIYLCSIAAAGEYQETQYFGPGTRLLVL.

The table lists this clonotype with many counts. The chain uses TRBV7-9 and TRBJ1-6; 11 bases are a match to TRBD1. This CDR3 has 15 residues. Germline assignment: CDR1 SEHNR and CDR2 FQNEAQ (reference sequence). Trimming removed 1 base from V and 9 bases from J; junction bases left unmatched: 2. The CDR3 DNA is TGTGCCAGCAGCTTAGATGGGACAGGGGGTTCACCCCTCCACTTT. It codes for CASSLDGTGGSPLHF.

This clonotype was detected a few times. The chain employs TRBV25-1 and TRBJ2-5; 9 bases are shared with TRBD2. V shed 3 bases, J shed 5 bases, and the junction held 4 bases outside the gene matches. Germline CDR1 is MGHDK and CDR2 is SYGVNS. CDR3 size: 14 residues. The CDR3 reads CASSESGGMETQYF. Written as DNA, the CDR3 is TGTGCCAGCAGTGAGAGCGGGGGGATGGAGACCCAGTACTTC.

This chain uses TRBV5-1 with TRBJ2-1; no reliable D call. The CDR3 runs 14 residues. Trimming cost V 1 base and J 8 bases, with 13 bases left between them. Germline V gene data show CDR1 as SGHRS and CDR2 as YFSETQ. CDR3 sequence: CASSLRLPTYEQFF. The CDR3 DNA reads as TGCGCCAGCAGCTTGCGGCTACCGACCTATGAGCAGTTCTTC. The complete variable domain, with remaining parts taken from reference TRBV5-1 and TRBJ2-1, reads KAGVTQTPRYLIKTRGQQVTLSCSPISGHRSVSWYQQTPGQGLQFLFEYFSETQRNKGNFPGRFSGRQFSNSRSEMNVSTLELGDSALYLCASSLRLPTYEQFFGPGTRLTVL.

On this clonotype itself: Germline is not matched at one junction end, which may reflect a read error. CDR3 in amino acids: CASNPNPGSSGANVRTF. The CDR3 DNA sequence: TGCGCCAGCAACCCAAATCCCGGGTCCTCTGGGGCCAACGTCCGGACTTTC. The genes are TRBV5-1 and TRBJ2-6, with TRBD1 as a possible D gene (5 bases). The CDR3 length is 17 residues. Germline V lookup: CDR1 SGHRS, CDR2 YFSETQ.

This clonotype was detected only a few times. This chain connects TRBV28 to TRBJ1-2, with a possible D match to TRBD1 (6 bases). The CDR3 has 13 residues. V lost 8 bases and J lost 2, with 12 bases in between. Germline V gene data show CDR1 as MDHEN and CDR2 as SYDVKM. The CDR3 loop reads CASGTGSNYGYTF. CDR3 nucleotide sequence: TGTGCCAGCGGTACAGGGAGCAACTATGGCTACACCTTC.

This clonotype has a count of ten or more. The V gene is TRBV20-1, the J gene TRBJ2-7; 7 nucleotides line up with TRBD2. The germline V gene encodes CDR1 DFQATT and CDR2 SNEGSKA (reference sequence). CDR3 length: 15 amino acids. The V gene end was trimmed by 1 base and the J gene end by 1 base; junction bases not matched to a gene: 7. CDR3 region: CSARGEGPWSYEQYF. The CDR3, as DNA: TGCAGTGCTAGAGGGGAGGGCCCCTGGTCCTACGAGCAGTACTTC.

As regards this clonotype: At one boundary the junction diverges from the germline segment, which might be a read error. This chain links TRBV12-3 or TRBV12-4 with TRBJ1-2; weak D call: TRBD1 (6 bases). This CDR3 has 15 residues. Written as DNA, the CDR3 is TGTGTCAGCAGTCCCCTTGGGACACTTAACTATGGCTACACCTTC. It yields the protein CVSSPLGTLNYGYTF.